Shown below are 27 T cell receptor beta chains from a single sample sequenced in a study of blood T cell repertoires in COVID-19. Using immunoSEQ multiplex PCR, the repertoire was profiled, and TCRdb retains in-frame clones only, with some absent. The sample lists 200,000 or so clones; 80% to 85% were seen once. The sample consisted of peripheral blood. These receptors all stem from a woman older than 75 with COVID-19, enrolled during active disease.

This clone appeared a few times. The rearrangement links TRBV21-1 to TRBJ2-5; the table names TRBD2, a call not compared with the DNA. TRBV21-1 is deemed a pseudogene. The CDR3 length is 15 residues. The DNA of the CDR3 is TGTGCCAGCAGCACCCGGGACCTTGGGGGGGAGACCCAGTACTTC. Translation gives CASSTRDLGGETQYF.

This chain connects TRBV18 to TRBJ1-1, with D possibly TRBD1 on 5 matching bases. The germline V and J ends were trimmed by 1 base and 7 bases, with 22 bases remaining between them. The germline gives CDR1 KGHSH, CDR2 LQKENI. This CDR3 contains 17 residues. The CDR3 region has the DNA TGTGCCAGCTCACCACGGCGTACGACTGCAGGGCTTGGTGAAGCTTTCTTT. Its protein product is CASSPRRTTAGLGEAFF.

The chain uses TRBV6-6 and TRBJ1-5; 10 bases map to TRBD1. There are 20 residues in the CDR3. Germline V gene lookup returns CDR1 MNHNY and CDR2 SVGAGI (reference sequence). V lost 6 bases and J lost 0; bases outside the gene matches: 17. The CDR3 nucleotides are TGTGCCAGCAGCGCTTACACTCGGGACAGGGGATATTATAGCAATCAGCCCCAGCATTTT. Residues: CASSAYTRDRGYYSNQPQHF.

This clone was counted a single time. This sequence joins TRBV2 and TRBJ2-3, with 16 bases that match TRBD2. The CDR3 spans 16 residues. The V and J ends lost 7 bases and 6 bases, in that order; junction bases with no gene match: 7. Germline CDR1 SNHLY, CDR2 FYNNEI. CDR3 in amino acids: CASKGTSGGAGDTQYF. DNA for the CDR3: TGTGCCAGCAAGGGGACTAGCGGGGGGGCTGGTGATACGCAGTATTTT.

CDR3 region: CSVVLGGRAVDTQYF. DNA of the CDR3: TGCAGCGTTGTCCTTGGAGGCCGGGCGGTAGATACGCAGTATTTT. The chain recombines TRBV29-1 with TRBJ2-3; possible D gene TRBD2, 5 bases. Germline V CDR1 and CDR2: SQVTM, ANQGSEA. Trimming stripped 4 bases from V and 5 bases from J, with 19 bases between. The CDR3 is made up of 15 amino acids.

The rearrangement uses TRBV2 and TRBJ2-7; maybe TRBD2 (5 bases). This CDR3 region has 12 residues. Germline CDR1 and CDR2: SNHLY and FYNNEI. V was shortened by 6 bases and J by 4 bases, with 10 bases between the two germline ends. The CDR3 is CASRRETYEQYF. The CDR3 DNA reads as TGTGCCAGCAGAAGGGAGACATACGAGCAGTACTTC.

The V call is TRBV7-8, the J call TRBJ1-1, with a possible D match to TRBD1 (5 bases). The CDR3 has 12 amino acids. CDR1 is SGHVS and CDR2 is FQNEAQ in the germline V gene. Trimming cost V 2 bases and J 11 bases, with 12 bases left between them. This CDR3 is CASSLSGEGAFF. Written as DNA, the CDR3 is TGTGCCAGCAGCTTATCGGGGGAAGGGGCTTTCTTT.

This sequence joins TRBV7-2 and TRBJ1-4; maybe TRBD1 (5 bases). CDR1 is SGHTA and CDR2 is FQGNSA in the germline V gene. Trimming removed 5 bases at V and 8 bases at J, with 15 bases between. The CDR3 spans 14 residues. This CDR3 is CASSPVQGNEKLFF. The CDR3 region has the DNA TGTGCCAGCAGCCCTGTGCAGGGCAACGAAAAACTGTTTTTT.

This chain uses TRBV6-5 with TRBJ2-4, with D uncertain. CDR3 length: 15 amino acids. The germline V and J ends were trimmed by 5 bases and 1 base, with 12 bases remaining between them. Germline loops: CDR1 MNHEY, CDR2 SVGAGI. CDR3 amino acids: CASSQAPGAKNIQYF. The DNA for the CDR3 is TGTGCCAGCAGTCAGGCCCCTGGGGCCAAAAACATTCAGTACTTC.

The rearrangement uses TRBV28 and TRBJ1-4; 8 bases agree with TRBD1. With V trimmed by 4 bases and J by 6 bases, 7 bases remained unmatched. This CDR3 is 15 amino acids long. Germline CDR1 and CDR2: MDHEN and SYDVKM. In DNA form, the CDR3 reads TGTGCCAGCAGTTCAGGGGGCGCCGGGGATGAAAAACTGTTTTTT. Its protein is CASSSGGAGDEKLFF.

The chain recombines TRBV7-2 with TRBJ2-5, with TRBD2 as a possible D gene (7 bases). The length of the CDR3 is 18 residues. Germline loops: CDR1 SGHTA, CDR2 FQGNSA. Trimming took off 5 bases at V and 2 bases at J, with 24 bases between the two ends. CDR3: CASSKQSWGGAPQETQYF. For the CDR3, the DNA is TGTGCCAGCAGCAAACAGAGTTGGGGGGGGGCCCCACAAGAGACCCAGTACTTC.

The chain uses TRBV2 and TRBJ1-1; D is uncertain. CDR3 length equals 14 residues. The V gene lost 1 base and the J gene lost 3 bases, with 9 bases spanning the gap. Germline loops: CDR1 SNHLY, CDR2 FYNNEI. The CDR3 sequence is CASSEGNRDTEAFF. The CDR3 bases are TGTGCCAGCAGTGAAGGGAACAGAGACACTGAAGCTTTCTTT. The whole variable domain, filled in from reference TRBV2 and TRBJ1-1, reads EPEVTQTPSHQVTQMGQEVILRCVPISNHLYFYWYRQILGQKVEFLVSFYNNEISEKSEIFDDQFSVERPDGSNFTLKIRSTKLEDSAMYFCASSEGNRDTEAFFGQGTRLTVV.

The rearrangement links TRBV7-2 to TRBJ1-3; 7 bases line up with TRBD1. Trimming removed 5 bases from V and 4 bases from J; junction bases left unmatched: 2. The CDR3 has 13 residues. Germline V gives CDR1 SGHTA, CDR2 FQGNSA. The chain's CDR3 is CASSRGQGNTIYF. The DNA of the CDR3 is TGTGCCAGCAGCAGGGGGCAAGGAAACACCATATATTTT.

The chain combines TRBV5-6 with TRBJ1-2; 8 bases are shared with TRBD1. Germline V gives CDR1 SGHDT, CDR2 YYEEEE. The V gene end was trimmed by 1 base and the J gene end by 4 bases; junction bases not matched to a gene: 9. The CDR3 spans 16 residues. In DNA form, the CDR3 reads TGTGCCAGCAGCTTGAATCAGGGGGCGAAAAGCTATGGCTACACCTTC. Its protein is CASSLNQGAKSYGYTF.

This clone has only one observation. CDR3 DNA sequence: TGTGCCAGCGATCGCGGGAACTCTGGGGCCAACGTCCTGACTTTC. It codes for CASDRGNSGANVLTF. The V call is TRBV2, the J call TRBJ2-6, with D maybe TRBD2 (6 bases). CDR3 size: 15 residues. V shed 8 bases and J shed 0 bases, with 11 bases lying between them. Germline assignment: CDR1 SNHLY and CDR2 FYNNEI. Based on the CDR3 plus reference TRBV2 and TRBJ2-6, the full variable domain is EPEVTQTPSHQVTQMGQEVILRCVPISNHLYFYWYRQILGQKVEFLVSFYNNEISEKSEIFDDQFSVERPDGSNFTLKIRSTKLEDSAMYFCASDRGNSGANVLTFGAGSRLTVL.

The J gene is TRBJ2-1, the V gene TRBV3-1 (or the pseudogene TRBV3-2), with TRBD1 matching over 8 bases. J gave up 0 bases and V 0 bases, and 10 bases lay outside the gene matches. The CDR3 runs to 19 residues. Germline CDR1 and CDR2: LGHDT and YNNKEL (reference sequence). CDR3 sequence reads: CASSQDPRTGPSSYNEQFF. The CDR3 DNA reads as TGTGCCAGCAGCCAAGATCCCAGGACAGGGCCGAGCTCCTACAATGAGCAGTTCTTC.

The J gene is TRBJ1-6, the V gene TRBV9; the match to TRBD1 covers 9 bases. Trimming removed 0 bases from V and 12 bases from J; junction bases left unmatched: 7. Per the germline V gene, CDR1 is SGDLS and CDR2 is YYNGEE. The CDR3 sequence is 15 residues long. The CDR3 loop reads CASSVVDRGLGPLHF. The CDR3 region has the DNA TGTGCCAGCAGCGTAGTGGACAGGGGATTAGGACCCCTCCACTTT. The entire variable domain, with the rest obtained from reference TRBV9 and TRBJ1-6, is as follows: DSGVTQTPKHLITATGQRVTLRCSPRSGDLSVYWYQQSLDQGLQFLIQYYNGEERAKGNILERFSAQQFPDLHSELNLSSLELGDSALYFCASSVVDRGLGPLHFGNGTRLTVT.

The chain is built from TRBV7-2 and TRBJ1-2; 7 bases are shared with TRBD1. This CDR3 has 14 residues. Trimming took 7 bases from V and 8 from J; bases not matched to a gene: 13. The germline CDR1 and CDR2 sequences are SGHTA and FQGNSA. CDR3: CASTPNDRVQGYTF. CDR3 DNA: TGTGCCAGCACCCCGAATGACAGGGTTCAAGGCTACACCTTC.

V gene TRBV27 combines with J gene TRBJ1-6; tentatively, D is TRBD1 (5 bases). V lost 5 bases and J 7 bases, leaving 12 bases between the germline ends. The CDR3 runs to 14 residues. Germline V gene sequence: CDR1 MNHEY, CDR2 SMNVEV (reference sequence). In DNA, the CDR3 is TGTGCCAGCAGTCAGAGACCAGGGAATTCACCCCTCCACTTT. Amino acids: CASSQRPGNSPLHF.

The chain combines TRBV2 with TRBJ1-6; 9 nucleotides match TRBD1. Trimming at V came to 6 bases and at J to 13 bases, leaving 13 bases not matched to a gene. Germline V lookup: CDR1 SNHLY, CDR2 FYNNEI. The CDR3 has 15 amino acids. In DNA form, the CDR3 reads TGTGCCAGCAGCGGGGGGAGGACAGGGGTAGGTCCCCTCCACTTT. Amino acids: CASSGGRTGVGPLHF.

The rearrangement links TRBV19 to TRBJ2-1, with TRBD2 matching 10 bases. Germline trimming cut 3 bases from V and 4 bases from J; bases unmatched to any gene: 9. Germline V gene data show CDR1 as LNHDA and CDR2 as SQIVND (reference sequence). The CDR3 loop spans 17 amino acids. The CDR3 nucleotides read TGTGCCAGTAGTATGGGGTCGGCTAGCGGGGGATACAATGAGCAGTTCTTC. Its translation is CASSMGSASGGYNEQFF.

The V and J genes are TRBV5-1 and TRBJ1-6; D is possibly TRBD1 (6 bases). The CDR3 runs 19 residues. Between the trimmed V and J ends, which lost 4 bases and 0 bases, there was a span of 20 bases. Germline CDR1 SGHRS, CDR2 YFSETQ. CDR3 in amino acids: CASSSRGGGLSSYNSPLHF. DNA of the CDR3: TGCGCCAGCAGCAGCCGAGGGGGTGGCTTGAGCTCCTATAATTCACCCCTCCACTTT.

The rearrangement uses TRBV9 and TRBJ1-2, with D tentatively TRBD1 (6 bases). Trimming pared 0 bases from V and 8 bases from J, leaving 14 bases between. Germline V gene lookup returns CDR1 SGDLS and CDR2 YYNGEE. The CDR3 runs 14 residues. CDR3 in DNA: TGTGCCAGCAGCGTAGAACTTCAGGGGATAGGCTACACCTTC. It translates to CASSVELQGIGYTF.

In DNA, the CDR3 is TGTGCCAGCAGCCCCACAGCTAACACTGAAGCTTTCTTT. Its protein product is CASSPTANTEAFF. J is TRBJ1-1 and V is TRBV7-9; D gene unclear. The CDR3 is 13 amino acids. V shed 5 bases and J shed 2 bases, with 9 bases lying between them. CDR1 and CDR2 (germline): SEHNR, FQNEAQ (reference sequence).

The chain employs TRBV2 and TRBJ1-5, with TRBD1 as a possible D gene (5 bases). Germline V gene lookup returns CDR1 SNHLY and CDR2 FYNNEI. The CDR3 runs to 18 residues. Trimming cost V 6 bases and J 2 bases, with 23 bases left between them. DNA for the CDR3: TGTGCCAGCAGGAGTTTTTGGGACTGCGGCCCAGGCAATCAGCCCCAGCATTTT. Its translation is CASRSFWDCGPGNQPQHF.

The chain uses TRBV6-2 or TRBV6-3 and TRBJ2-6; D gene uncertain. The CDR3 runs 16 residues. In germline, CDR1 is MNHEY, CDR2 SVGEGT. V lost 2 bases, J lost 2 bases, and 10 bases lay in between. The CDR3 sequence: CASSYRLAAGANVLTF. The CDR3, as DNA: TGTGCCAGCAGTTACCGTCTTGCGGCTGGGGCCAACGTCCTGACTTTC.

This sequence joins TRBV18 and TRBJ1-1, with 9 bases lining up with TRBD1. CDR1 is KGHSH, CDR2 LQKENI, per germline. With 4 bases clipped from V and 0 bases from J, the junction kept 12 bases outside the gene matches. The CDR3 loop spans 18 amino acids. The DNA for the CDR3 is TGTGCCAGCTCACTACTAGGGACAGGGCGCGCCATGAACACTGAAGCTTTCTTT. It is translated as CASSLLGTGRAMNTEAFF.